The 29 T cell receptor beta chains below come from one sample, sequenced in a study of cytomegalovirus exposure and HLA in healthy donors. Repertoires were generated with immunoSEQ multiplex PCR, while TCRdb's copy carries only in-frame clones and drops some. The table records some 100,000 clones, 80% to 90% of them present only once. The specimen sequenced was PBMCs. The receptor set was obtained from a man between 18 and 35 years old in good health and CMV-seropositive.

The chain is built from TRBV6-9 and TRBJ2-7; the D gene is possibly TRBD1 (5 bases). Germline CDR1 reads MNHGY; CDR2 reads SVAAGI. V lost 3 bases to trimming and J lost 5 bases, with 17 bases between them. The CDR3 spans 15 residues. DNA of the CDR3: TGTGCCAGCAGTTACGTGGTGGAAGGGGTCCACGAGCAGTACTTC. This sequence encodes CASSYVVEGVHEQYF.

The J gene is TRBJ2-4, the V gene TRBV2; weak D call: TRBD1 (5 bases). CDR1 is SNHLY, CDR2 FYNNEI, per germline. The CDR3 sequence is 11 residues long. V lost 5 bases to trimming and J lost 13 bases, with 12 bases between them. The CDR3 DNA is TGTGCCAGCAGTTTTCGGACACCGCAGTACTTC. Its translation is CASSFRTPQYF.

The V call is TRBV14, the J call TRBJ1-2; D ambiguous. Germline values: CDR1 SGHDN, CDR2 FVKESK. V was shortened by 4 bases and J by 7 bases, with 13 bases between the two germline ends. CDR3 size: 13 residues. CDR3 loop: CASSPGLIGGYTF. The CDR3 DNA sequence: TGTGCCAGCAGCCCCGGGTTGATCGGTGGCTACACCTTC.

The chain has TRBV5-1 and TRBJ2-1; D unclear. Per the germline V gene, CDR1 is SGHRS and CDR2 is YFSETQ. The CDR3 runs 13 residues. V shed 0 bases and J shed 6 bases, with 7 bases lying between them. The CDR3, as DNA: TGCGCCAGCAGCTTGGATATAGCCAATGAGCAGTTCTTC. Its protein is CASSLDIANEQFF.

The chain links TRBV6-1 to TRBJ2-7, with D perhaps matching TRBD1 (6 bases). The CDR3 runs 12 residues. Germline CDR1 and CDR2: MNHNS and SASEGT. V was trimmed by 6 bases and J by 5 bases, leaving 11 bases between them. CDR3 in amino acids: CASRGGWDEQYF. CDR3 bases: TGTGCCAGCAGAGGGGGTTGGGACGAGCAGTACTTC.

CDR3 DNA sequence: TGCGCCAGCAGCCAAGATCGCGGCAGGGGCTCCTACAATGAGCAGTTCTTC. Residues: CASSQDRGRGSYNEQFF. The rearrangement joins TRBV4-1 to TRBJ2-1, with D possibly matching TRBD1 (6 bases). This CDR3 is built from 17 residues. CDR1 MGHRA and CDR2 YSYEKL come from the germline V gene. Trimming took off 0 bases at V and 0 bases at J, with 12 bases between the two ends.

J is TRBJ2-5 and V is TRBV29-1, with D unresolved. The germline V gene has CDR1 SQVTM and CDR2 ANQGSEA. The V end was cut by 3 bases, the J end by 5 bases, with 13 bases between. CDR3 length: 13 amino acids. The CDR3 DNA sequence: TGCAGCGTTGAGGTACTACGAGGTGAGACCCAGTACTTC. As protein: CSVEVLRGETQYF. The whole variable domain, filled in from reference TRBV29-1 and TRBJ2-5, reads SAVISQKPSRDICQRGTSLTIQCQVDSQVTMMFWYRQQPGQSLTLIATANQGSEATYESGFVIDKFPISRPNLTFSTLTVSNMSPEDSSIYLCSVEVLRGETQYFGPGTRLLVL.

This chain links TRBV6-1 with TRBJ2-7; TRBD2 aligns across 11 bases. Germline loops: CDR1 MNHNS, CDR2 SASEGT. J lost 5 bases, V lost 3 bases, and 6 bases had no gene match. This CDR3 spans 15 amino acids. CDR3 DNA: TGTGCCAGCAGTGAGAGTAGCGGGGGGGCCGACGAGCAGTACTTC. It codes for CASSESSGGADEQYF.

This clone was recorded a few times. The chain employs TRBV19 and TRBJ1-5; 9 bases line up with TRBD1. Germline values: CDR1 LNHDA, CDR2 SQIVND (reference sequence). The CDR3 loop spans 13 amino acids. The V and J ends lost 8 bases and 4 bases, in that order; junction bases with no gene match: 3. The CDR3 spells CASGQGLNQPQHF. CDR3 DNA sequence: TGTGCCAGTGGACAGGGGCTGAATCAGCCCCAGCATTTT.

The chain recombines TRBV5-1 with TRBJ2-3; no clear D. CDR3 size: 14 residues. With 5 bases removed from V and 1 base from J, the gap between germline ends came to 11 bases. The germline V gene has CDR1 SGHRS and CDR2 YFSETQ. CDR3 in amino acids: CASRGSTRTDTQYF. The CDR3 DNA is TGCGCCAGCAGAGGTAGCACTCGCACAGATACGCAGTATTTT.

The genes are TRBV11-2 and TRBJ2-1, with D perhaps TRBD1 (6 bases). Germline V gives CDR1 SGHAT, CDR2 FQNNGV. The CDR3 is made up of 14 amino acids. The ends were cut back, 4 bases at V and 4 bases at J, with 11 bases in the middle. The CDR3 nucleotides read TGTGCCAGCAGCTATACAGGGATATACAATGAGCAGTTCTTC. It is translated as CASSYTGIYNEQFF.

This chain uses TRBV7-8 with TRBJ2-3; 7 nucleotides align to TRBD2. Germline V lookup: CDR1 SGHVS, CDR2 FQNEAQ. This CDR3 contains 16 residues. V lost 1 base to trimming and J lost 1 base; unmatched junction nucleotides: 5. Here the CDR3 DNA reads TGTGCCAGCAGCTTAGTATTACGGGGGGGCACAGATACGCAGTATTTT. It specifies CASSLVLRGGTDTQYF.

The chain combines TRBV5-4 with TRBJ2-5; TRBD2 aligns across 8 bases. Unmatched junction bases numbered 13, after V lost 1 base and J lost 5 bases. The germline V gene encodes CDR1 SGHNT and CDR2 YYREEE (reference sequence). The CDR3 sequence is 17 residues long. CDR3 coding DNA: TGTGCCAGCAGCTTGCTGGTCGGGGGGGGGCCCGGGGAGACCCAGTACTTC. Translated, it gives CASSLLVGGGPGETQYF.

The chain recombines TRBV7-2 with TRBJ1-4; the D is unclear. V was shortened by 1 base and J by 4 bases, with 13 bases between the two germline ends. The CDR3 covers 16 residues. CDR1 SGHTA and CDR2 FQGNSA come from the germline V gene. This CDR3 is CASSLDPTGNNEKLFF. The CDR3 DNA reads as TGTGCCAGCAGCTTAGATCCCACGGGTAATAATGAAAAACTGTTTTTT.

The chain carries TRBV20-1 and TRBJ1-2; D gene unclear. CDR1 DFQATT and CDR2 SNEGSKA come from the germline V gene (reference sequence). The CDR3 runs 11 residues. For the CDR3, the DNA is TGCAGCGCGGGTCCCGGGGAAGGCTACACCTTC. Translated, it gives CSAGPGEGYTF.

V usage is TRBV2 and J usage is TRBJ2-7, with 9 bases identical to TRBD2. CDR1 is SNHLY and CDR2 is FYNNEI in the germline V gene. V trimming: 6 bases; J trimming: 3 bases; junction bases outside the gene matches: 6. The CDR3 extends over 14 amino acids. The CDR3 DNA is TGTGCCAGCAGAGATGAGACTAGCGGCTACGAGCAGTACTTC. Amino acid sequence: CASRDETSGYEQYF. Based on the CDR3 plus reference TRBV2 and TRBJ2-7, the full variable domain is EPEVTQTPSHQVTQMGQEVILRCVPISNHLYFYWYRQILGQKVEFLVSFYNNEISEKSEIFDDQFSVERPDGSNFTLKIRSTKLEDSAMYFCASRDETSGYEQYFGPGTRLTVT.

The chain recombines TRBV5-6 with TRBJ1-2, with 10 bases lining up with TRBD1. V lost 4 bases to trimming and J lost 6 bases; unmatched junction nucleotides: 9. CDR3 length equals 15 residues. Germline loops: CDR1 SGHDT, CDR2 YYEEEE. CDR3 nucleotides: TGTGCCAGCAGCCTGCCGGGACAGGGGAATCATGGCTACACCTTC. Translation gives CASSLPGQGNHGYTF.

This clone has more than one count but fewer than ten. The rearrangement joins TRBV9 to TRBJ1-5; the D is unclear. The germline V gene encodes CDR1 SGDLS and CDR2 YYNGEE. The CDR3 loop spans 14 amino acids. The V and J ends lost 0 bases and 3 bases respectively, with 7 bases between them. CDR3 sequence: CASSVGSFNQPQHF. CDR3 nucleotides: TGTGCCAGCAGCGTAGGAAGCTTCAATCAGCCCCAGCATTTT.

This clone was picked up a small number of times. The CDR3 bases are TGTGCCAGCAGTTACTCGGCGGCCTTCTCTGGAAACACCATATATTTT. It specifies CASSYSAAFSGNTIYF. The chain carries TRBV6-6 and TRBJ1-3; D ambiguous. The germline gives CDR1 MNHNY, CDR2 SVGAGI (reference sequence). The CDR3 spans 16 residues. Trimming removed 0 bases from V and 0 bases from J, with 9 bases in between.

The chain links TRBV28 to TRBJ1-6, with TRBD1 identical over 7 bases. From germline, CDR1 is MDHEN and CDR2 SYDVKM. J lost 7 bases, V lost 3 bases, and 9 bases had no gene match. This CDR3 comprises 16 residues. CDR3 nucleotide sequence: TGTGCCAGCAGTTTTTTGAAAGGAGGGGGCAATTCACCCCTCCACTTT. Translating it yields CASSFLKGGGNSPLHF.

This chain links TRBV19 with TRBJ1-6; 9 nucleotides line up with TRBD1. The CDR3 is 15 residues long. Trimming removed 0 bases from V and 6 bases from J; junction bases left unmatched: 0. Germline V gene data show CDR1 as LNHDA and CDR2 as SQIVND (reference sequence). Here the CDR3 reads CASSIEDRGNSPLHF. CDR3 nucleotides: TGTGCCAGTAGTATAGAGGACAGGGGTAATTCACCCCTCCACTTT.

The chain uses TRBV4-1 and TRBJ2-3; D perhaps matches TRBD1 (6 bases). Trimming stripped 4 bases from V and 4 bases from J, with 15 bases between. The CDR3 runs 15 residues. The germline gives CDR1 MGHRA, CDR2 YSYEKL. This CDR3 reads CASSPGVRQADTQYF. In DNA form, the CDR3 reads TGCGCCAGCAGCCCCGGGGTCCGACAGGCAGATACGCAGTATTTT.

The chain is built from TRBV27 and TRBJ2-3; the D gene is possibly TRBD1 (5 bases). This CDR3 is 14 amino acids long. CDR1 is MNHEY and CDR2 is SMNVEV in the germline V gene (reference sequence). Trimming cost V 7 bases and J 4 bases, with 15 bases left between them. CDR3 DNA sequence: TGTGCCAGCAACTACGCAGGGTCGCCAGATACGCAGTATTTT. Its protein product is CASNYAGSPDTQYF.

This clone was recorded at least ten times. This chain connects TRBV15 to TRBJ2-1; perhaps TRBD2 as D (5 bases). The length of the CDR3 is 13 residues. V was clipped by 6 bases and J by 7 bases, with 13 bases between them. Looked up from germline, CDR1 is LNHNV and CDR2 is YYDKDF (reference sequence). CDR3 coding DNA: TGTGCCACCAGACGGAACGGGGAAAATGAGCAGTTCTTC. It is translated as CATRRNGENEQFF.

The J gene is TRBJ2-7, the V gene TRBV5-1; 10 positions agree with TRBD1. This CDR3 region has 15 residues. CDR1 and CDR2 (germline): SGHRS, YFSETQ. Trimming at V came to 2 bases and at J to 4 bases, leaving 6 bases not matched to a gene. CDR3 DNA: TGCGCCAGCAGCTTAGGACAGGGGGTAGAGTACGAGCAGTACTTC. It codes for CASSLGQGVEYEQYF.

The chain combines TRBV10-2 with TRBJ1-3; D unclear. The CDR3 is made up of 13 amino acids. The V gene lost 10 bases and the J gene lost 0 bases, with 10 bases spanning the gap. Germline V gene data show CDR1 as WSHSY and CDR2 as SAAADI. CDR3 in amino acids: CATTPPSGNTIYF. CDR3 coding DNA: TGCGCCACTACCCCCCCCTCTGGAAACACCATATATTTT.

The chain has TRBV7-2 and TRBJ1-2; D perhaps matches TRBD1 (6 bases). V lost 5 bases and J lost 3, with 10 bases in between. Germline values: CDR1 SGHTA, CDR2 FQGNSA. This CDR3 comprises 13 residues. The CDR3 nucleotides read TGTGCCAGCAGCCGAGGACAGTACTATGGCTACACCTTC. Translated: CASSRGQYYGYTF.

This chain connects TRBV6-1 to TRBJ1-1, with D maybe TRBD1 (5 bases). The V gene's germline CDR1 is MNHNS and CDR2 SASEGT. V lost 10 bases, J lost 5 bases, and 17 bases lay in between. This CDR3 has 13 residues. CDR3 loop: CANGRGIETEAFF. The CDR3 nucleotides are TGTGCCAACGGAAGGGGAATCGAAACTGAAGCTTTCTTT.

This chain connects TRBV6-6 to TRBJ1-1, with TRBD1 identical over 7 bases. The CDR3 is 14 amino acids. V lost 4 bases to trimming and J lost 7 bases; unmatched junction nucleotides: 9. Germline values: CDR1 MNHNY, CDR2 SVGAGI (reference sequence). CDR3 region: CASSSPAGGIEAFF. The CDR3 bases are TGTGCCAGCAGTTCTCCGGCAGGGGGAATTGAAGCTTTCTTT.